Listed below are T cell receptor beta chains from one sample, sequenced in a study of T cell repertoires in cytomegalovirus infection. These receptors have no identified antigens. TCRdb recomputed calls from the reads with MiXCR, one row per CDR3 protein. The sample contains about 310,000 distinct CDR3 sequences, approximately 25% of which appear only once. The specimen comprised cultured PBMCs, sampled from culture after CMV antigen stimulation. Source of these receptors: a human donor in good health (CMV status not recorded). Some clones in this sample may be carry-over from other donors' samples. The CDR3 runs from the conserved cysteine through the conserved F or W. Fields, in order: D gene, J gene, CDR3 length, clone size, V gene, CDR3 DNA, CDR3 protein. D genes are given only for firm matches. Clone size is not always given. Where it is, it says once, few, many or a class for expanded clones.

d_gene: NA; j_gene: TRBJ2-1; len: 13; abundance: NA; v_gene: TRBV20-1; CDR3nt: TGCAGTGCTAGGCGGGCCCTTCCTGATGAGCAGTTCTTC; CDR3aa: CSARRALPDEQFF
d_gene: TRBD2; j_gene: TRBJ2-7; len: 16; abundance: many; v_gene: TRBV7-2; CDR3nt: TGTGCCAGCAGCCCTGGAGCCCTAGCGGGGAACTACGAGCAGTACTTC; CDR3aa: CASSPGALAGNYEQYF
d_gene: NA; j_gene: TRBJ2-1; len: 16; abundance: few; v_gene: TRBV10-3; CDR3nt: TGTGCCATCAGTGATACCCGTGGGGGGCCCTACAATGAGCAGTTCTTC; CDR3aa: CAISDTRGGPYNEQFF
d_gene: TRBD2; j_gene: TRBJ2-3; len: 15; abundance: few; v_gene: TRBV12-3/TRBV12-4; CDR3nt: TGTGCCAGCACCTTTGCCGGGGGGGGCACAGATACGCAGTATTTT; CDR3aa: CASTFAGGGTDTQYF
d_gene: NA; j_gene: TRBJ2-6; len: 15; abundance: few; v_gene: TRBV12-3/TRBV12-4; CDR3nt: TGTGCCAGCAGGCATTCGGACTCTGGGGCCAACGTCCTGACTTTC; CDR3aa: CASRHSDSGANVLTF
d_gene: NA; j_gene: TRBJ1-5; len: 14; abundance: NA; v_gene: TRBV7-4; CDR3nt: TGTGCCAGCAGCTTTCTGGGGGGCAATCAGCCCCAGCATTTT; CDR3aa: CASSFLGGNQPQHF
d_gene: TRBD1; j_gene: TRBJ2-3; len: 15; abundance: few; v_gene: TRBV7-3; CDR3nt: TGTGCCAGCAGGACCGGGACAGGGGGTTCAGATACGCAGTATTTT; CDR3aa: CASRTGTGGSDTQYF
d_gene: TRBD2; j_gene: TRBJ2-3; len: 16; abundance: once; v_gene: TRBV20-1; CDR3nt: TGCAGTGCTAGAGATGTAGCGGGAGGGGCTCGGGGGACGCAGTATTTT; CDR3aa: CSARDVAGGARGTQYF
d_gene: TRBD2; j_gene: TRBJ2-1; len: 18; abundance: NA; v_gene: TRBV6-2/TRBV6-3; CDR3nt: TGTGCCAGCAGTTACTCGATGTCTAGCGGGAGCTCCTACAATGAGCAGTTCTTC; CDR3aa: CASSYSMSSGSSYNEQFF
d_gene: NA; j_gene: TRBJ2-7; len: 15; abundance: many; v_gene: TRBV7-6; CDR3nt: TGTGCCAGCAGCTTGGAGGGGGCGCTTGCCTACGAGCAGTACTTC; CDR3aa: CASSLEGALAYEQYF
d_gene: TRBD2; j_gene: TRBJ2-1; len: 13; abundance: NA; v_gene: TRBV6-2/TRBV6-3; CDR3nt: TGTGCCAGCAGTCTATGGACTAGCCACGTCGGAATCTTC; CDR3aa: CASSLWTSHVGIF
d_gene: NA; j_gene: TRBJ2-1; len: 13; abundance: few; v_gene: TRBV5-4; CDR3nt: TGTGCCAGCAGCTTGCCGATGGGCAATGAGCAGTTCTTC; CDR3aa: CASSLPMGNEQFF
d_gene: NA; j_gene: TRBJ1-5; len: 14; abundance: NA; v_gene: TRBV18; CDR3nt: TGTGCCAGCTCACCCAGCGAGGGAAATCAGCCCCAGCATTTT; CDR3aa: CASSPSEGNQPQHF
d_gene: NA; j_gene: TRBJ1-1; len: 14; abundance: many; v_gene: TRBV7-8; CDR3nt: TGTGCCAGCAGCTTAATGGCAGGGGCCACTGAAGCTTTCTTT; CDR3aa: CASSLMAGATEAFF
d_gene: TRBD2; j_gene: TRBJ2-2; len: 15; abundance: many; v_gene: TRBV28; CDR3nt: TGTGCCAGCAGTTTGCTGGGACTAAATACCGGGGAGCTGTTTTTT; CDR3aa: CASSLLGLNTGELFF
d_gene: NA; j_gene: TRBJ1-5; len: 14; abundance: many; v_gene: TRBV6-1; CDR3nt: TGTGCCAGCAGTCCGACATACTCCTTTATGCCCCAGCATTTT; CDR3aa: CASSPTYSFMPQHF
d_gene: TRBD1; j_gene: TRBJ1-1; len: 14; abundance: NA; v_gene: TRBV7-2; CDR3nt: TGTGCCAGCAGCTTAGACAGGGGCTTCACTGAAGCTTTCTTT; CDR3aa: CASSLDRGFTEAFF
d_gene: NA; j_gene: TRBJ1-1; len: 12; abundance: NA; v_gene: TRBV4-1; CDR3nt: TGCGCCAGCAGCCCGCGGTCGGGGACGGCTTTCTTT; CDR3aa: CASSPRSGTAFF
d_gene: NA; j_gene: TRBJ1-1; len: 14; abundance: many; v_gene: TRBV5-8; CDR3nt: TGTGCCAGCAGCCCAGGTATAATGAACACTGAAGCTTTCTTT; CDR3aa: CASSPGIMNTEAFF
d_gene: NA; j_gene: TRBJ1-1; len: 15; abundance: NA; v_gene: TRBV7-2; CDR3nt: TGTGCCAGCAGCCCGCGGGGAGGGGCGAACACTGAAGCTTTCTTT; CDR3aa: CASSPRGGANTEAFF
d_gene: NA; j_gene: TRBJ1-1; len: 14; abundance: NA; v_gene: TRBV12-3/TRBV12-4; CDR3nt: TGTGCCAGCAAACATGACAGCCCGAACACTGAAGCTTTCTTT; CDR3aa: CASKHDSPNTEAFF
d_gene: TRBD1; j_gene: TRBJ2-7; len: 15; abundance: many; v_gene: TRBV12-3/TRBV12-4; CDR3nt: TGTGCCAGCAGTACCCGGGACAGGAGCTCCTACGAGCAGTACTTC; CDR3aa: CASSTRDRSSYEQYF
d_gene: NA; j_gene: TRBJ2-3; len: 15; abundance: few; v_gene: TRBV7-2; CDR3nt: TGTGCCAGCCGAAAGGAGGGGGCGCCCGGAGATACGCAGTATTTT; CDR3aa: CASRKEGAPGDTQYF
d_gene: NA; j_gene: TRBJ2-7; len: 17; abundance: NA; v_gene: TRBV20-1; CDR3nt: TGCAGTGCTAGAGATGCCCTCGGCACGGGAAGTTCCTACGAGCAGTACTTC; CDR3aa: CSARDALGTGSSYEQYF
d_gene: TRBD2; j_gene: TRBJ2-1; len: 12; abundance: NA; v_gene: TRBV12-5; CDR3nt: TGTGCTAGTGGTCAACGTGTCGGGACTAGGGTCTTC; CDR3aa: CASGQRVGTRVF
d_gene: TRBD1; j_gene: TRBJ1-2; len: 16; abundance: NA; v_gene: TRBV27; CDR3nt: TGTGCCAGCAGTTTATATGGAGGGGGCGCGAGTCTGGGCTACGCCTTC; CDR3aa: CASSLYGGGASLGYAF
d_gene: NA; j_gene: TRBJ2-5; len: 14; abundance: NA; v_gene: TRBV12-3/TRBV12-4; CDR3nt: TGTGCCAGCAGAAACAGGGAACCGAAAGAGACCCAGTACTTC; CDR3aa: CASRNREPKETQYF
d_gene: NA; j_gene: TRBJ2-3; len: 15; abundance: few; v_gene: TRBV7-9; CDR3nt: TGTGCCAGCAGCTTAGTGACGGGGGACACAGATACGCAGTATTTT; CDR3aa: CASSLVTGDTDTQYF
d_gene: NA; j_gene: TRBJ1-5; len: 14; abundance: NA; v_gene: TRBV12-3/TRBV12-4; CDR3nt: TGTGCCAGCAGTTTAGGGGGGATGTTCCAGCCCCAGCATTTT; CDR3aa: CASSLGGMFQPQHF
d_gene: NA; j_gene: TRBJ1-1; len: 14; abundance: NA; v_gene: TRBV5-6; CDR3nt: TGTGCCAGCAGCCCGGGACGGCGGGGCACTGAAGCTTTCTTT; CDR3aa: CASSPGRRGTEAFF
d_gene: NA; j_gene: TRBJ1-1; len: 16; abundance: NA; v_gene: TRBV6-2/TRBV6-3; CDR3nt: TGTGCCAGCAGTTGGGTGGAGACAGGTGTAAACACTGACGCTTTCTTT; CDR3aa: CASSWVETGVNTDAFF
d_gene: TRBD2; j_gene: TRBJ2-2; len: 16; abundance: many; v_gene: TRBV7-9; CDR3nt: TGTGCCAGCAGCCCCTATAGCGGGAGTCACACCGGGGAGCTGTTTTTT; CDR3aa: CASSPYSGSHTGELFF
d_gene: NA; j_gene: TRBJ2-1; len: 16; abundance: many; v_gene: TRBV19; CDR3nt: TGTGCCAGTAGTATTCAATCCGGACTACCAGACAATGAGCAGTTCTTC; CDR3aa: CASSIQSGLPDNEQFF
d_gene: NA; j_gene: TRBJ2-3; len: 14; abundance: NA; v_gene: TRBV9; CDR3nt: TGTGCCAGCAGCGTAGAGAGGGGTCCGGATACGCAGTATTTT; CDR3aa: CASSVERGPDTQYF
d_gene: TRBD2; j_gene: TRBJ2-7; len: 16; abundance: many; v_gene: TRBV7-2; CDR3nt: TGTGCCAGCAGCCCGAGTCGGGGGGGCGACCGTTACGAGCAGTACTTC; CDR3aa: CASSPSRGGDRYEQYF
d_gene: NA; j_gene: TRBJ1-2; len: 15; abundance: NA; v_gene: TRBV18; CDR3nt: TGTGCCAGCTCACCCTCCGAACAGGGAGACTATGGCTACACCTTC; CDR3aa: CASSPSEQGDYGYTF
d_gene: TRBD2; j_gene: TRBJ2-5; len: 15; abundance: few; v_gene: TRBV20-1; CDR3nt: TGCAGTGCTAGTGGGACTAGCGGGAGCCACGAGACCCAGTACTTC; CDR3aa: CSASGTSGSHETQYF
d_gene: NA; j_gene: TRBJ1-1; len: 15; abundance: many; v_gene: TRBV7-9; CDR3nt: TGTGCCAGCAGCTTAGGAACAGGGAGGAGGACTGAAGCTTTCTTT; CDR3aa: CASSLGTGRRTEAFF
d_gene: NA; j_gene: TRBJ1-6; len: 15; abundance: NA; v_gene: TRBV19; CDR3nt: TGCGTTACCCCAGGAAAGACAGTATACAATTCACCCCTCCACTTT; CDR3aa: CVTPGKTVYNSPLHF
d_gene: TRBD2; j_gene: TRBJ2-7; len: 15; abundance: few; v_gene: TRBV28; CDR3nt: TGTGCCAGCAGTTTAGGTGTGCGGGAGTCCAGGGAGCAGTACTTC; CDR3aa: CASSLGVRESREQYF
d_gene: TRBD2; j_gene: TRBJ2-1; len: 17; abundance: many; v_gene: TRBV7-2; CDR3nt: TGTGCCAGCAGCCGGGGACTACCCCTTAGCTCCTACAATGAGCAGTTCTTC; CDR3aa: CASSRGLPLSSYNEQFF
d_gene: NA; j_gene: TRBJ1-5; len: 15; abundance: few; v_gene: TRBV4-3; CDR3nt: TGCGCCAGCAGCCCAGCTCCGGGGGCCGGTCAGCCCCAGCATTTT; CDR3aa: CASSPAPGAGQPQHF
d_gene: NA; j_gene: TRBJ2-1; len: 17; abundance: NA; v_gene: TRBV28; CDR3nt: TGTGCCAGCAGTTTATCCGCGGGTACGAGCTCCTACAATGAGCAGTTCTTC; CDR3aa: CASSLSAGTSSYNEQFF
d_gene: NA; j_gene: TRBJ2-1; len: 16; abundance: NA; v_gene: TRBV6-2/TRBV6-3; CDR3nt: TGTGCCAGCAGTTACTCTCGCGGGTTACGGGGCAATGAGCAGTTCTTC; CDR3aa: CASSYSRGLRGNEQFF
d_gene: NA; j_gene: TRBJ2-7; len: 13; abundance: NA; v_gene: TRBV20-1; CDR3nt: TGCAGTGGCACACGGGCGGGGAACTACGAGCAGTACTTC; CDR3aa: CSGTRAGNYEQYF
d_gene: TRBD1; j_gene: TRBJ1-2; len: 17; abundance: NA; v_gene: TRBV19; CDR3nt: TGTGCCAGTAACTACCCGGGACAGGGATCGGGCAACTATGGCTACACCTTC; CDR3aa: CASNYPGQGSGNYGYTF
d_gene: NA; j_gene: TRBJ2-2; len: 14; abundance: medium-sized; v_gene: TRBV11-2; CDR3nt: TGTGCCAGCAGCTTAAGGGGCGCATCCGGGGAGCTGTTTTTT; CDR3aa: CASSLRGASGELFF
d_gene: NA; j_gene: TRBJ2-1; len: 15; abundance: NA; v_gene: TRBV28; CDR3nt: TGTGCCAGCAGTTTCGTTTGGGGGCCGGTAAATGAGCAGTTCTTC; CDR3aa: CASSFVWGPVNEQFF
d_gene: NA; j_gene: TRBJ1-2; len: 12; abundance: few; v_gene: TRBV27; CDR3nt: TGTGCCAGCAGTTTAGCAGGGGATGGCTACACCTTC; CDR3aa: CASSLAGDGYTF
d_gene: NA; j_gene: TRBJ2-1; len: 12; abundance: NA; v_gene: TRBV9; CDR3nt: TGTGCCAGCAGCGTCTTTAATCATGAGCAGTTCTTC; CDR3aa: CASSVFNHEQFF
d_gene: NA; j_gene: TRBJ1-1; len: 15; abundance: many; v_gene: TRBV25-1; CDR3nt: TGTGCCAGCAGAAGCGACAGTAGAGGAAACACTGAAGCTTTCTTT; CDR3aa: CASRSDSRGNTEAFF
d_gene: NA; j_gene: TRBJ2-3; len: 15; abundance: many; v_gene: TRBV6-2/TRBV6-3; CDR3nt: TGTGCCAGCAGTCCGGGTCACAGTGGGACAGATACGCAGTATTTT; CDR3aa: CASSPGHSGTDTQYF